The 4 T cell receptor beta chains presented below share a single source sample, sequenced in a study of PD-1 blockade in classical Hodgkin lymphoma. Method: immunoSEQ multiplex PCR; TCRdb's copy keeps in-frame clones and lacks some. The data hold some 70,000 clones, with nearly 95% observed a single time. Indicated time point: newly diagnosed, previously untreated cHL patient sample. The material sequenced was peripheral blood mononuclear cells (PBMCs). These receptor sequences come from a human donor with classical Hodgkin lymphoma.

The chain carries TRBV29-1 and TRBJ2-5; TRBD2 matches at 9 bases. With V trimmed by 4 bases and J by 2 bases, 2 bases remained unmatched. This CDR3 contains 13 residues. Germline V gene lookup returns CDR1 SQVTM and CDR2 ANQGSEA. CDR3 amino acids: CSVVLAGQETQYF. Here the CDR3 DNA reads TGCAGCGTTGTCCTAGCGGGACAAGAGACCCAGTACTTC.

DNA of the CDR3: TGTGCCAGCAGCCCCGATCTGCGTGACAGGGGGATGACTGAAGCTTTCTTT. This gives the protein CASSPDLRDRGMTEAFF. This chain connects TRBV5-6 to TRBJ1-1; 9 positions agree with TRBD1. The V segment lost 4 bases and the J segment 5 bases; nucleotides outside the gene matches: 15. The V gene's germline CDR1 is SGHDT and CDR2 YYEEEE. This CDR3 has 17 residues.

The chain carries TRBV6-5 and TRBJ2-1, with D tentatively TRBD1 (5 bases). Deletions cut 1 base from V and 6 bases from J, with 16 bases between. The CDR3 is made up of 16 amino acids. CDR1 MNHEY and CDR2 SVGAGI come from the germline V gene. The CDR3 DNA follows: TGTGCCAGCAGTTACTTGGGGCTAGAGCTTCTCAATGAGCAGTTCTTC. The encoded protein is CASSYLGLELLNEQFF.

The rearrangement links TRBV6-1 to TRBJ2-3; 9 bases map to TRBD2. The CDR3 spans 15 residues. The J segment lost 1 base and the V segment lost 4 bases, leaving 3 bases of the junction unmatched. Per germline, CDR1 MNHNS and CDR2 SASEGT. The CDR3 region has the DNA TGTGCCAGCAGTGGCCCTAGCGGGGGCACAGATACGCAGTATTTT. Translation: CASSGPSGGTDTQYF.